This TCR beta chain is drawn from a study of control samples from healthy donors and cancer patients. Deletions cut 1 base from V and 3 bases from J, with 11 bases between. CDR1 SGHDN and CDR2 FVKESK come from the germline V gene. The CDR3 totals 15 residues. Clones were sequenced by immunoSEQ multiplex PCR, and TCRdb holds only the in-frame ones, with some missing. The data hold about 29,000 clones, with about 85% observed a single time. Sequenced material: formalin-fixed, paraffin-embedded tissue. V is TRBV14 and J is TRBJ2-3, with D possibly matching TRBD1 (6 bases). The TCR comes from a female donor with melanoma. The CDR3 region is CASSQVRGWTDTQYF. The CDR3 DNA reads TGTGCCAGCAGCCAAGTCAGGGGTTGGACAGATACGCAGTATTTT.